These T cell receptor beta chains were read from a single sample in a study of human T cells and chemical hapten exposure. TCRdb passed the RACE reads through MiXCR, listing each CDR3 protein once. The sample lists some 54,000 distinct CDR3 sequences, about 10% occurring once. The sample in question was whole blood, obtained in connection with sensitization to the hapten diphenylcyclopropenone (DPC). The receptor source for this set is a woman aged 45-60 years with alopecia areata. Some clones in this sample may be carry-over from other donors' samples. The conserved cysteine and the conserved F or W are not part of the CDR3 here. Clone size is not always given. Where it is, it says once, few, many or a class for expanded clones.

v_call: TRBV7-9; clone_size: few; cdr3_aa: ASSSQGPEAF
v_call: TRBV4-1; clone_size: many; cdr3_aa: ASSQDAPLAGDNNEQF
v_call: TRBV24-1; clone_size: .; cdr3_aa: ATSDPTGYEQF
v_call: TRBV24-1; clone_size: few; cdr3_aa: ATSEPTGRETQY
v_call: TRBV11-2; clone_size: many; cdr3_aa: ASSLWDRAPGELF
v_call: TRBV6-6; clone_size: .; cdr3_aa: ASSFGTVQETQY
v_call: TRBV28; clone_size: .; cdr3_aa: ASSLLADTQY
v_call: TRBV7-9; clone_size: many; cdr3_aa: ASSPSRARPNSPLH
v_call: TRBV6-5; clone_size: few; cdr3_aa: ASSYGLPPNQETQY
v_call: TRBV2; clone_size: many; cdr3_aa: ASSERASGGLNEQF
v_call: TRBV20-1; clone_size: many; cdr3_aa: SARENTEAF
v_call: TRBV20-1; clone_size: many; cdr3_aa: SARYPRSYEQY
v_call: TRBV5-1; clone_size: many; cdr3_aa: ASSLDEQTIY
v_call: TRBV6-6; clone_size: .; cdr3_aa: ASRKDSTGNQPQH
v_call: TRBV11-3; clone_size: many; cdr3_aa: ASSLVSGDAGELF
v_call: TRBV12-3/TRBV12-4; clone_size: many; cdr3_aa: ASSLIPDRVEKNIQY
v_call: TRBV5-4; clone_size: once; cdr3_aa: ASSFPGTGVREQY
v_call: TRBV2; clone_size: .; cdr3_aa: ASSLQGSWTDTQY
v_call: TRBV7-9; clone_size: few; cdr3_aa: ASSGQPNSPLH
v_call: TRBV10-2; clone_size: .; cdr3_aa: ASSDGGRALPPEQY
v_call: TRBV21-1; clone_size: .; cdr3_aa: ASSDPARVSTDTQY
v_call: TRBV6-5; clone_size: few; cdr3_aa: ASSKNYEQY
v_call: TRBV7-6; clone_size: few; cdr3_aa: ASGGSSLAGGNDNEQF
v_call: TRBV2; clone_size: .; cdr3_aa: ASSPGLAGVGTQY
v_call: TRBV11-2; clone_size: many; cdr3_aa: ASSTQEGVSGNTIY
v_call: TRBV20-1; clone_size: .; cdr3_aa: SARKDPSSETQY
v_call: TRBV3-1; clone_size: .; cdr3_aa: ASSPWSGYEQY
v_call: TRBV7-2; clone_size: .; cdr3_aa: ASSRTAWYQETQY
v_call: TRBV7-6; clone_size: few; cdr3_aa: ASSLAVHEQF
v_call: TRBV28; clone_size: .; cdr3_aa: ASEQIQGQSEAF
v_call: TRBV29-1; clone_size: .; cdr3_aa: SVVWGSSSGNTIY
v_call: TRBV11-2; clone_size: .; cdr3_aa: ASSSGLAAQQETQY
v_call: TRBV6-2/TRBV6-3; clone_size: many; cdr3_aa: ASSSWGQGISAPQH
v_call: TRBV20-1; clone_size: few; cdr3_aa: SARAHSLWRGKTDTQY
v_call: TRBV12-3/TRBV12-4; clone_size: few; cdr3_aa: ASSLTVNTGELF
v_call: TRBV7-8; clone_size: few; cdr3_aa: ASSLVGKREVDYNEQF
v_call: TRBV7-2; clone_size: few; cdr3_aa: ASSLAGQVRTDTQY
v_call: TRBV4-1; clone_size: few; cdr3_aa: ASSPSWTASYNEQF
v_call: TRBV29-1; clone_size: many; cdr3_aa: SAYREENTEAF
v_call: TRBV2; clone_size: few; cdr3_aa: ASRAGTVQETQY
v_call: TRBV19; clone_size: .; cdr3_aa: ASSPRTVGEAGSYEQY
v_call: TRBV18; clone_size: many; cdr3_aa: ASSPPDRASLSGNTIY
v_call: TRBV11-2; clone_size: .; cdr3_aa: ASSRVVEAGNTIY
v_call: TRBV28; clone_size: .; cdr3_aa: ATKSDLYNSPLH
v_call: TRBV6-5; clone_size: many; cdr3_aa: ASSPTGVNTEAF
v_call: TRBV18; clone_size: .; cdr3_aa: ASSPELDEKLF
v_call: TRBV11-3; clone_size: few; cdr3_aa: ASSGPGRGTEAF
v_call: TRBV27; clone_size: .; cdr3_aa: ASTRTGTRLF
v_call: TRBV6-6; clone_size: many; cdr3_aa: ASSEQANYGYT
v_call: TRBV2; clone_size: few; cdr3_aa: ASSGTSGITNEQF
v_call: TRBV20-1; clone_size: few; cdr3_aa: SAKGVGYGYT